This T cell receptor beta chain derives from a study of blood T cell repertoires in COVID-19. The CDR3 is made up of 12 amino acids. Trimming took off 5 bases at V and 10 bases at J, with 9 bases between the two ends. The germline V gene encodes CDR1 SGHDN and CDR2 FVKESK. TCRdb's table, derived via immunoSEQ multiplex PCR, lists solely in-frame clones and lacks some. The sample yields about 270,000 clones, roughly nine tenths seen once. The sample comprised peripheral blood. The chain has TRBV14 and TRBJ1-6; D is undetermined. The sequence was obtained from a man aged 35-49 years with active or convalescent COVID-19. The CDR3 sequence is CASSSWESPLHF. CDR3 in DNA: TGTGCCAGCAGCTCCTGGGAGTCACCCCTCCACTTT. Full variable domain (remainder filled in from reference TRBV14 and TRBJ1-6): EAGVTQFPSHSVIEKGQTVTLRCDPISGHDNLYWYRRVMGKEIKFLLHFVKESKQDESGMPNNRFLAERTGGTYSTLKVQPAELEDSGVYFCASSSWESPLHFGNGTRLTVT.